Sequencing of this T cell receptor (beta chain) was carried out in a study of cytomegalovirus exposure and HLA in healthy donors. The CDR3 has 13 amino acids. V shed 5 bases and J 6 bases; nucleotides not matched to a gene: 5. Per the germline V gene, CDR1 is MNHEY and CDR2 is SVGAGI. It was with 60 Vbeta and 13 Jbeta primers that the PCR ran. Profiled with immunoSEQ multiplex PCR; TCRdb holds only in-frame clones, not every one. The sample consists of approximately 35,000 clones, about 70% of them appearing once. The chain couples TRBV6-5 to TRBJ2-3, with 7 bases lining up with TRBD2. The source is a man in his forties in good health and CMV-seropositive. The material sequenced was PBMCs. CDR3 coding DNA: TGTGCCAGCAGTCGGGGGGAGCGGGATACGCAGTATTTT. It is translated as CASSRGERDTQYF.